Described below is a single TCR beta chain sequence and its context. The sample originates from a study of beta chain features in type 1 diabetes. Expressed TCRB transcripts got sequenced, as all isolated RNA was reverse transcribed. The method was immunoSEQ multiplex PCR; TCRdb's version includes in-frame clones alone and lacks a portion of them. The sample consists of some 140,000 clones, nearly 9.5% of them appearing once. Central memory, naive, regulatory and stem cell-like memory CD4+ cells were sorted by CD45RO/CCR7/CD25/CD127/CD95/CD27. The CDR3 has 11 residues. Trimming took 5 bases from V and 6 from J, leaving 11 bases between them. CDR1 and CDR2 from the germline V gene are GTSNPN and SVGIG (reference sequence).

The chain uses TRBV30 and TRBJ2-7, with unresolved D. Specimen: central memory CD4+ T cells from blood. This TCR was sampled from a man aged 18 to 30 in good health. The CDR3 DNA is TGTGCCTGGGCCCGGTCCGCCGAGCAGTACTTC. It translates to CAWARSAEQYF.